One and the same sample provided the 2 T cell receptor beta chains below, sequenced in a study of PD-1 blockade in classical Hodgkin lymphoma. The table came from immunoSEQ multiplex PCR; TCRdb's copy has only in-frame clones and leaves some out. Of tens of thousands of clones listed, about 88% are singletons. The patients all showed relapse after autologous stem cell transplantation, while their brentuximab vedotin exposure varied. The sample was peripheral blood mononuclear cells (PBMCs), taken at baseline. All receptors come from a human donor with classical Hodgkin lymphoma.

CDR3 bases: TGTGCCAGCAGCTTAGAAGGGACTAGCCCTAGCACAGATACGCAGTATTTT. It specifies CASSLEGTSPSTDTQYF. The chain carries TRBV7-3 and TRBJ2-3; 9 nucleotides match TRBD2. CDR1 and CDR2 from the germline V gene are SGHTA and FQGTGA. The CDR3 is 17 amino acids. V shed 2 bases, J shed 0 bases, and the junction held 6 bases outside the gene matches.

This chain uses TRBV5-4 with TRBJ2-1, with 9 bases matching TRBD2. Germline lookup yields CDR1 SGHNT and CDR2 YYREEE (reference sequence). V lost 1 base and J lost 5; bases outside the gene matches: 4. CDR3 size: 15 residues. CDR3: CASSLMGLAHNEQFF. The CDR3 DNA reads as TGTGCCAGCAGCTTGATGGGACTAGCCCACAATGAGCAGTTCTTC.